This T cell receptor (beta chain) was sequenced during a study of blood T cells in healthy people across ages. Trimming cost V 4 bases and J 3 bases; bases outside gene matches: 6. The CDR3 covers 16 residues. CDR1 and CDR2 (germline): SGHRS, YFSETQ. Primers used in a second PCR of about 7 to 11 cycles were a sample-barcoded 5' primer and a J-beta primer mix. TCRdb itself ran the 5' RACE reads through MiXCR, one entry per CDR3 protein. The top ten clones hold roughly 22% of a sample with approximately 800,000 distinct CDR3 sequences, nearly 60% of them seen once. This chain joins TRBV5-1 and TRBJ2-1, with 11 bases matching TRBD2. The sequencing sample was made of blood. This TCR came from a man aged 25 to 45 in good health. CDR3 residues: CASSETLAGDYNEQFF. The CDR3 DNA reads TGCGCCAGCAGCGAGACACTAGCGGGGGACTACAATGAGCAGTTCTTC.